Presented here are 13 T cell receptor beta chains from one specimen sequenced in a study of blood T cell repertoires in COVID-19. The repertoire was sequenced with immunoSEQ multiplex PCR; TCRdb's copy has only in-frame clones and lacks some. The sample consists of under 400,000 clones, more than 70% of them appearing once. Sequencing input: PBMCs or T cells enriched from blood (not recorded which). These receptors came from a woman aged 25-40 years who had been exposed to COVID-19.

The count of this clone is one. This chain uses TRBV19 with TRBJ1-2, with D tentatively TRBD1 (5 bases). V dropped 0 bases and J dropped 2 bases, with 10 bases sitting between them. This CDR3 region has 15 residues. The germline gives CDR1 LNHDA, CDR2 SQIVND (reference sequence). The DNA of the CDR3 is TGTGCCAGTAGTATAGAGGGGCCGCTGAACTATGGCTACACCTTC. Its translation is CASSIEGPLNYGYTF.

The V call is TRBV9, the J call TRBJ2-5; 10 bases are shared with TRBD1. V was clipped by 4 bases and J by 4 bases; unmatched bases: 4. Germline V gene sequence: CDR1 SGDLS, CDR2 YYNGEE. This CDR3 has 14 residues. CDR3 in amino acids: CASSFRTGGETQYF. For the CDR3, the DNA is TGTGCCAGCAGCTTCCGGACAGGGGGAGAGACCCAGTACTTC.

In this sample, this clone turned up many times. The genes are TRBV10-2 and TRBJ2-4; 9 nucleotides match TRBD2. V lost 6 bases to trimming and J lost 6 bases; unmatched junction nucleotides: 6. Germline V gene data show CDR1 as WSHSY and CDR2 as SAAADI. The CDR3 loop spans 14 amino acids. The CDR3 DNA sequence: TGCGCCAGCAGGCCCCCGACTAGCGGAAACATTCAGTACTTC. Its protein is CASRPPTSGNIQYF.

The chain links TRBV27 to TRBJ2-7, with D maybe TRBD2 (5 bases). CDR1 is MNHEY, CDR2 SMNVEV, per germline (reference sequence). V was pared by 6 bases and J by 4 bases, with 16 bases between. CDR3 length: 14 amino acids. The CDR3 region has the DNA TGTGCCAGCAGCCCGAGCCTGAGGGTTTACGAGCAGTACTTC. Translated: CASSPSLRVYEQYF.

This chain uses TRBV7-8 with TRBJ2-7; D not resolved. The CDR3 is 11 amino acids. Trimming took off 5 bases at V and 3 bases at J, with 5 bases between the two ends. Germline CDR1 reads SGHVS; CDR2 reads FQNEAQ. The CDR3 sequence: CASSPNYEQYF. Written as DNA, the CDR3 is TGTGCCAGCAGCCCTAACTACGAGCAGTACTTC.

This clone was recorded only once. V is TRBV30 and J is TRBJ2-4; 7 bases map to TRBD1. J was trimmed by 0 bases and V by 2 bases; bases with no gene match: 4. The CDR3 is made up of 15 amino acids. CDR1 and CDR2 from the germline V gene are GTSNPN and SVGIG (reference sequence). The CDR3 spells CAWSRQGIAKNIQYF. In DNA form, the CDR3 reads TGTGCCTGGAGTAGACAGGGAATAGCCAAAAACATTCAGTACTTC.

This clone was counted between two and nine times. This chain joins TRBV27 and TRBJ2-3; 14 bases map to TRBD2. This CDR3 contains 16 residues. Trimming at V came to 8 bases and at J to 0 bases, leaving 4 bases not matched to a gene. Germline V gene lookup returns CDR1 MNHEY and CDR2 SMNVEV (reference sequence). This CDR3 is CASGRTSGGSTDTQYF. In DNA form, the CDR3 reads TGTGCCAGCGGTAGGACTAGCGGGGGGAGCACAGATACGCAGTATTTT.

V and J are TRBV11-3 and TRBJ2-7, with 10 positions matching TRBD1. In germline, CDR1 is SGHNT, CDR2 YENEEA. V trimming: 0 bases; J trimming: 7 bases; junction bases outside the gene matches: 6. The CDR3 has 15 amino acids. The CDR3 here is CASSLEATGGGEQYF. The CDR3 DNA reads TGTGCCAGCAGCTTAGAAGCGACAGGGGGCGGAGAGCAGTACTTC. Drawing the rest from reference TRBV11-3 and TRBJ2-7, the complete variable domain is EAGVVQSPRYKIIEKKQPVAFWCNPISGHNTLYWYLQNLGQGPELLIRYENEEAVDDSQLPKDRFSAERLKGVDSTLKIQPAELGDSAVYLCASSLEATGGGEQYFGPGTRLTVT.

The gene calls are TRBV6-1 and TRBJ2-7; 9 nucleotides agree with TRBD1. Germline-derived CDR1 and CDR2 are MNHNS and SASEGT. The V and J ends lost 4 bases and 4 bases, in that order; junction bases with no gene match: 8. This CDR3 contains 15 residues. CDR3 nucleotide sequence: TGTGCCAGCAGTGTTAGAGGGACAGGGAGGTACGAGCAGTACTTC. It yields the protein CASSVRGTGRYEQYF.

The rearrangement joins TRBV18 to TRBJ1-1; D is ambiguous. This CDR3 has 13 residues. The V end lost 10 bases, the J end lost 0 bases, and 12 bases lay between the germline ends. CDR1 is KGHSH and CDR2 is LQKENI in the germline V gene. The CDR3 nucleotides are TGTGCCACCGAGAGTGATATGAACACTGAAGCTTTCTTT. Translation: CATESDMNTEAFF.

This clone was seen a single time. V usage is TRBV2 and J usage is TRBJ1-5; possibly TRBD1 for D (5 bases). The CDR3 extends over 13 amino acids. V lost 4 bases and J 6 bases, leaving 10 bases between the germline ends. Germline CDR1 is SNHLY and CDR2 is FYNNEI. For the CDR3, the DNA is TGTGCCAGCAGTGGAGGACACCCTCAGCCCCAGCATTTT. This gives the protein CASSGGHPQPQHF.

For the CDR3, the DNA is TGCGCCAGCAGCTTGGCTAGCGGGAGCTCCTACGAGCAGTACTTC. Its translation is CASSLASGSSYEQYF. V usage is TRBV5-1 and J usage is TRBJ2-7; 10 bases agree with TRBD2. V was clipped by 0 bases and J by 0 bases; unmatched bases: 0. The CDR3 is 15 amino acids. Germline CDR1 reads SGHRS; CDR2 reads YFSETQ.

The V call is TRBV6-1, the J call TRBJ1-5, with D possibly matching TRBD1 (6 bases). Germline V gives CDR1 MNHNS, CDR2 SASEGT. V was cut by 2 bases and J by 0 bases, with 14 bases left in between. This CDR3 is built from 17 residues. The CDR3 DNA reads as TGTGCCAGCAGTGAATTGACAGGCCCCTATAGCAATCAGCCCCAGCATTTT. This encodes CASSELTGPYSNQPQHF.